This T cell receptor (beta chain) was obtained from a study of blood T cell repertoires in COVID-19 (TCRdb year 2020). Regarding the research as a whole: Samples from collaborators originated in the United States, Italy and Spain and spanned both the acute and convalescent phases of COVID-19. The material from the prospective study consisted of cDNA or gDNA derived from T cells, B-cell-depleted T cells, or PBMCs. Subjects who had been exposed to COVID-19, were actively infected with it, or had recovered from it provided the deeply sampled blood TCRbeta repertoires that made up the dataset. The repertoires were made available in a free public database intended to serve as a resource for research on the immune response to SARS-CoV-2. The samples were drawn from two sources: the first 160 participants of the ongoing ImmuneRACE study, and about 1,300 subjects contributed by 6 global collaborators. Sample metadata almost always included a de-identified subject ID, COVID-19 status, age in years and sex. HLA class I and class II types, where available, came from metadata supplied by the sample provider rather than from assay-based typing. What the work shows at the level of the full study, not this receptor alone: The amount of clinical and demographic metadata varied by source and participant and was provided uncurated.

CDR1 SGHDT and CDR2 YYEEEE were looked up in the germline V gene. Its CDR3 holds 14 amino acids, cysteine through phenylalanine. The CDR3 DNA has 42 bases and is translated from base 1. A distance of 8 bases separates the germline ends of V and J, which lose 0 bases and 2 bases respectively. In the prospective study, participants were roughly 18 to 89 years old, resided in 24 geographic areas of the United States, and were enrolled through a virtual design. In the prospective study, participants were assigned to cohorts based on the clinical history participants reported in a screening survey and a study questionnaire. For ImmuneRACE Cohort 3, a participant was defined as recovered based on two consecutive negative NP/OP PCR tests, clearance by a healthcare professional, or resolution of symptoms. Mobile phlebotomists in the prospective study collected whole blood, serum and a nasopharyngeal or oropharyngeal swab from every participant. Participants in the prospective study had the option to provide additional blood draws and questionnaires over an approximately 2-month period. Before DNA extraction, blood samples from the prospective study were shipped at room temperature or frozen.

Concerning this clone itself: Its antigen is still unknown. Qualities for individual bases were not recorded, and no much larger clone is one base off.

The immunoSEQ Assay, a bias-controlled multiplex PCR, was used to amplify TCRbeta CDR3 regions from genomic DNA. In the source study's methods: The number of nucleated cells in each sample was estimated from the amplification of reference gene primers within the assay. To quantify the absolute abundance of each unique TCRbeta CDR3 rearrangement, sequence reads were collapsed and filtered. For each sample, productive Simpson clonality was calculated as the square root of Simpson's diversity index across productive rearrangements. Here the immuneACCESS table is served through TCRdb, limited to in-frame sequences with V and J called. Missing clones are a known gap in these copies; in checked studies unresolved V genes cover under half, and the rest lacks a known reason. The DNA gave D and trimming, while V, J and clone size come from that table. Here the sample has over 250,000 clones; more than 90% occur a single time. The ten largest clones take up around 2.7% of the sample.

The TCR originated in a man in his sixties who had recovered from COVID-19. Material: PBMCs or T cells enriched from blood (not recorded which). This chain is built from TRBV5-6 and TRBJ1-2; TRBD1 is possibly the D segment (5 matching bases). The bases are TGTGCCAGCAGCTTGGGACAGAAAAACTATGGCTACACCTTC. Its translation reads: CASSLGQKNYGYTF.